The clone carrying this TCR beta chain has ten or more counts. Its target is not known. The CDR3 is 18 residues long. V trimming: 5 bases; J trimming: 5 bases; junction bases outside the gene matches: 17. Germline lookup yields CDR1 SGHTA and CDR2 FQGNSA. The data derive from a study of neurological immune-mediated disorders. For the study at large: Of the approximately 35 patients with multiple sclerosis, about 31 had relapsing-remitting MS, whereas the remaining 3 had secondary progressive MS.

Each sequencing run yielded over 200 million TCR-beta sequences from 15-18 subjects. MiXCR, applied by TCRdb to the 5' RACE reads, yields one record per CDR3 protein. This table holds 95,000 to 150,000 distinct CDR3 sequences, roughly 3.1% found once. General study findings and limits: In HTLV-1-associated myelopathy, TCR clonal expansion was greatest, and in multiple sclerosis it was least, below healthy controls.

This sequence originates from a woman between 25 and 40 years old with multiple sclerosis. The chain recombines TRBV7-2 with TRBJ2-3; 9 positions match TRBD1. Material for sequencing was PBMCs. The CDR3 protein is CASSAPGQGPQLGDTQYF. The CDR3 region has the DNA TGTGCCAGCAGCGCCCCGGGACAGGGTCCCCAGCTTGGAGATACGCAGTATTTT.